The 26 T cell receptor beta chains presented below share a single source sample, sequenced in a study of cytomegalovirus exposure and HLA in healthy donors. Sequenced by immunoSEQ multiplex PCR; TCRdb stores in-frame clones only, minus some. This sample has 250,000 to 400,000 clones; around 90% occur once, and the top ten carry roughly 1.2%. Source material: PBMCs. The receptors were sampled from a woman aged 25 to 39 in good health and CMV-seropositive.

The chain links TRBV27 to TRBJ2-7; perhaps TRBD1 as D (7 bases). The CDR3 contains 17 residues. V lost 4 bases and J lost 2, with 21 bases in between. Looked up from germline, CDR1 is MNHEY and CDR2 is SMNVEV (reference sequence). CDR3 sequence (DNA): TGTGCCAGCAGTTCCTTGTGGGGCGGGACAGACGCCTACGAGCAGTACTTC. It specifies CASSSLWGGTDAYEQYF.

About this clone itself: Other DNA sequences in the sample encode the same CDR3. V gene TRBV29-1 combines with J gene TRBJ2-3, with D unclear. The CDR3 loop spans 12 amino acids. The germline V and J ends were trimmed by 3 bases and 1 base, with 5 bases remaining between them. Germline V gene sequence: CDR1 SQVTM, CDR2 ANQGSEA. CDR3 residues: CSVEGGTDTQYF. Here the CDR3 DNA reads TGCAGCGTTGAGGGCGGCACAGATACGCAGTATTTT.

The V and J genes are TRBV11-1 and TRBJ2-5; TRBD2 aligns across 9 bases. Germline V gene sequence: CDR1 SGHAT, CDR2 FQDESV (reference sequence). V trimming: 3 bases; J trimming: 2 bases; junction bases outside the gene matches: 7. The length of the CDR3 is 16 residues. In DNA, the CDR3 is TGTGCCAGCAGCTTTTTGGCTAGCGGGACTCAAGAGACCCAGTACTTC. It translates to CASSFLASGTQETQYF.

V and J are TRBV6-5 and TRBJ1-2, with D maybe TRBD1 (5 bases). The CDR3 extends over 15 amino acids. V dropped 2 bases and J dropped 8 bases, with 18 bases sitting between them. Germline V lookup: CDR1 MNHEY, CDR2 SVGAGI. The CDR3 coding sequence is TGTGCCAGCAGTTACCGGGGGGTGATATTGGAGGGCTACACCTTC. This gives the protein CASSYRGVILEGYTF.

V and J are TRBV5-6 and TRBJ1-1; possible D gene TRBD1, 6 bases. The CDR3 covers 16 residues. Germline V gene data show CDR1 as SGHDT and CDR2 as YYEEEE. Trimming stripped 3 bases from V and 0 bases from J, with 15 bases between. In DNA, the CDR3 is TGTGCCAGCAGCTCGGACAGCGCGAAGATGAACACTGAAGCTTTCTTT. Protein sequence: CASSSDSAKMNTEAFF.

The chain links TRBV6-1 to TRBJ1-3, with 7 bases fitting TRBD1. With V trimmed by 4 bases and J by 4 bases, 7 bases remained unmatched. This CDR3 region has 15 residues. Germline CDR1 is MNHNS and CDR2 is SASEGT. The CDR3 loop reads CASSGITGVGNTIYF. DNA for the CDR3: TGTGCCAGCAGTGGGATTACAGGGGTGGGAAACACCATATATTTT.

The rearrangement joins TRBV6-1 to TRBJ2-3; TRBD1 aligns across 8 bases. Trimming removed 4 bases from V and 2 bases from J; junction bases left unmatched: 8. CDR1 is MNHNS and CDR2 is SASEGT in the germline V gene. The CDR3 sequence is 16 residues long. CDR3 residues: CASSGDRGVITDTQYF. In DNA, the CDR3 is TGTGCCAGCAGTGGAGACAGGGGTGTCATCACAGATACGCAGTATTTT.

This chain uses TRBV5-6 with TRBJ1-5, with 9 bases matching TRBD1. Trimming at V came to 4 bases and at J to 5 bases, leaving 4 bases not matched to a gene. The V gene's germline CDR1 is SGHDT and CDR2 YYEEEE. The CDR3 sequence is 14 residues long. The CDR3 here is CASSAGTGHQPQHF. CDR3 DNA sequence: TGTGCCAGCAGCGCCGGGACAGGGCATCAGCCCCAGCATTTT. The full variable domain, rest sourced from reference TRBV5-6 and TRBJ1-5, is DAGVTQSPTHLIKTRGQQVTLRCSPKSGHDTVSWYQQALGQGPQFIFQYYEEEERQRGNFPDRFSGHQFPNYSSELNVNALLLGDSALYLCASSAGTGHQPQHFGDGTRLSIL.

This clone showed up just once. The V and J genes are TRBV4-2 and TRBJ1-3, with D possibly TRBD1 on 6 matching bases. Germline CDR1 and CDR2: LGHNA and YNFKEQ. V lost 4 bases and J lost 1, with 14 bases in between. The CDR3 loop spans 16 amino acids. The CDR3 sequence: CASSPAEGTSGNTIYF. CDR3 coding DNA: TGTGCCAGCAGCCCAGCCGAGGGGACATCTGGAAACACCATATATTTT.

This clone came up a few times. The rearrangement joins TRBV6-6 to TRBJ2-3; the D is unclear. Deletions cut 8 bases from V and 2 bases from J, with 8 bases between. In germline, CDR1 is MNHNY, CDR2 SVGAGI (reference sequence). The CDR3 totals 12 residues. CDR3 residues: CASGVNTDTQYF. In nucleotides, the CDR3 is TGTGCCAGCGGTGTAAACACAGATACGCAGTATTTT.

The chain has TRBV5-4 and TRBJ1-2; TRBD1 matches 7 bases. V lost 1 base and J lost 4; bases outside the gene matches: 7. The germline V gene has CDR1 SGHNT and CDR2 YYREEE (reference sequence). The CDR3 has 15 residues. This CDR3 reads CASSLKGAISYGYTF. Here the CDR3 DNA reads TGTGCCAGCAGCTTGAAGGGGGCGATCAGCTATGGCTACACCTTC.

The rearrangement joins TRBV6-5 to TRBJ2-7; 13 nucleotides agree with TRBD2. The CDR3 totals 14 residues. Per the germline V gene, CDR1 is MNHEY and CDR2 is SVGAGI. Germline trimming cut 2 bases from V and 6 bases from J; bases unmatched to any gene: 1. CDR3 protein: CASSYGLAGVEQYF. Here the CDR3 DNA reads TGTGCCAGCAGTTACGGACTAGCGGGAGTCGAGCAGTACTTC.

This chain links TRBV5-1 with TRBJ1-1, with D perhaps matching TRBD1 (6 bases). CDR1 and CDR2 (germline): SGHRS, YFSETQ. This CDR3 spans 16 amino acids. The germline V and J ends were trimmed by 5 bases and 1 base, with 18 bases remaining between them. The CDR3 nucleotides are TGCGCCAGCAGTACCGGACGGGGGGCACCGAACACTGAAGCTTTCTTT. Translated: CASSTGRGAPNTEAFF.

V usage is TRBV19 and J usage is TRBJ1-1; 8 bases are shared with TRBD1. CDR1 LNHDA and CDR2 SQIVND come from the germline V gene (reference sequence). CDR3 size: 16 residues. V lost 4 bases and J lost 0; bases outside the gene matches: 7. CDR3 coding DNA: TGTGCCAGTAGTACCCCCGGGACAGGTATGAACACTGAAGCTTTCTTT. Encoded protein: CASSTPGTGMNTEAFF.

This chain joins TRBV29-1 and TRBJ1-4; D unclear. Trimming pared 7 bases from V and 8 bases from J, leaving 14 bases between. The CDR3 length is 12 residues. Germline V lookup: CDR1 SQVTM, CDR2 ANQGSEA. The CDR3 bases are TGCAGCGCAATCGGCGGCAGGGAAAAACTGTTTTTT. This translates into CSAIGGREKLFF.

The genes are TRBV27 and TRBJ2-1, with D uncertain. The CDR3 runs 13 residues. The V gene lost 2 bases and the J gene lost 6 bases, with 8 bases spanning the gap. The germline V gene encodes CDR1 MNHEY and CDR2 SMNVEV (reference sequence). The chain's CDR3 is CASSLVGRNEQFF. The DNA for the CDR3 is TGTGCCAGCAGTTTAGTAGGTCGCAATGAGCAGTTCTTC.

The rearrangement joins TRBV27 to TRBJ2-7, with 9 bases fitting TRBD1. With 5 bases clipped from V and 2 bases from J, the junction kept 13 bases outside the gene matches. The CDR3 is made up of 17 amino acids. Germline-derived CDR1 and CDR2 are MNHEY and SMNVEV (reference sequence). CDR3 in amino acids: CASSPTTLRDRAYEQYF. Here the CDR3 DNA reads TGTGCCAGCAGTCCGACGACCCTCCGGGACAGGGCCTACGAGCAGTACTTC.

The J gene is TRBJ1-4, the V gene TRBV19, with TRBD1 matching over 11 bases. V lost 9 bases, J lost 7 bases, and 4 bases stayed unmatched. CDR1 and CDR2 (germline): LNHDA, SQIVND (reference sequence). This CDR3 contains 13 residues. CDR3 region: CARDRGPFEKLFF. The CDR3 coding sequence is TGTGCCAGGGACAGGGGGCCGTTTGAAAAACTGTTTTTT. Full variable domain (outside the CDR3, taken from reference TRBV19 and TRBJ1-4): DGGITQSPKYLFRKEGQNVTLSCEQNLNHDAMYWYRQDPGQGLRLIYYSQIVNDFQKGDIAEGYSVSREKKESFPLTVTSAQKNPTAFYLCARDRGPFEKLFFGSGTQLSVL.

This chain joins TRBV27 and TRBJ2-3; 11 positions agree with TRBD1. This CDR3 is built from 16 residues. The ends lost 6 bases at V and 4 bases at J; junction bases unmatched: 9. Germline lookup yields CDR1 MNHEY and CDR2 SMNVEV (reference sequence). As DNA, the CDR3 is TGTGCCAGCAGGCTCAGCGGGACAGGGGGTCCAGATACGCAGTATTTT. Its translation: CASRLSGTGGPDTQYF.

The CDR3: CASSQAGAVLYYEQYF. DNA of the CDR3: TGTGCCAGCAGCCAAGCCGGGGCAGTCTTATACTACGAGCAGTACTTC. This sequence joins TRBV14 and TRBJ2-7, with D tentatively TRBD1 or TRBD2 (5 bases each). V gave up 1 base and J gave up 3 bases, with 16 bases separating them. There are 16 residues in the CDR3. Germline V gene lookup returns CDR1 SGHDN and CDR2 FVKESK.

The V call is TRBV30, the J call TRBJ1-4; no definite D call. The germline gives CDR1 GTSNPN, CDR2 SVGIG (reference sequence). Trimming took 3 bases from V and 7 from J, leaving 12 bases between them. The CDR3 length is 13 residues. CDR3: CAWSNQAVEKLFF. The CDR3 bases are TGTGCCTGGAGCAACCAAGCGGTTGAAAAACTGTTTTTT.

This sequence joins TRBV18 and TRBJ1-4, with D possibly being TRBD1 (5 bases). CDR3 length: 17 amino acids. With 1 base removed from V and 7 bases from J, the gap between germline ends came to 19 bases. Germline CDR1 KGHSH, CDR2 LQKENI. CDR3 in DNA: TGTGCCAGCTCACCACTTCGGGACCTGGGTCGGGGTGAAAAACTGTTTTTT. Protein sequence: CASSPLRDLGRGEKLFF.

This clone has a handful of counts. The V call is TRBV11-2, the J call TRBJ2-5, with 10 bases matching TRBD2. Germline V gene data show CDR1 as SGHAT and CDR2 as FQNNGV. Trimming removed 1 base from V and 3 bases from J; junction bases left unmatched: 11. The CDR3 is 18 residues long. The CDR3 nucleotides read TGTGCCAGCAGCTTAGGTGTCCTAGCGGGAGTAGGTGAAGAGACCCAGTACTTC. Translation gives CASSLGVLAGVGEETQYF.

This chain uses TRBV9 with TRBJ2-3, with 10 bases identical to TRBD2. Trimming removed 4 bases from V and 2 bases from J; junction bases left unmatched: 4. CDR3 size: 15 residues. Germline V CDR1 and CDR2: SGDLS, YYNGEE. For the CDR3, the DNA is TGTGCCAGCAGCCTCGGACTAGCGGACACAGATACGCAGTATTTT. Its translation: CASSLGLADTDTQYF.

This clone has only one observation. The gene calls are TRBV5-6 and TRBJ1-2; no definite D call. The V and J ends lost 4 bases and 6 bases respectively, with 16 bases between them. The CDR3 consists of 14 residues. Germline values: CDR1 SGHDT, CDR2 YYEEEE. CDR3 amino acids: CASSRLMGLDGYTF. CDR3 DNA: TGTGCCAGCAGCCGGCTCATGGGCCTTGATGGCTACACCTTC.

This clone was counted a single time. The V call is TRBV29-1, the J call TRBJ2-1; D uncertain. The germline V gene has CDR1 SQVTM and CDR2 ANQGSEA. The V gene lost 7 bases and the J gene lost 5 bases, with 12 bases spanning the gap. The CDR3 has 12 amino acids. DNA for the CDR3: TGCAGCGCATCAGTCTTGGACAATGAGCAGTTCTTC. Protein product: CSASVLDNEQFF.